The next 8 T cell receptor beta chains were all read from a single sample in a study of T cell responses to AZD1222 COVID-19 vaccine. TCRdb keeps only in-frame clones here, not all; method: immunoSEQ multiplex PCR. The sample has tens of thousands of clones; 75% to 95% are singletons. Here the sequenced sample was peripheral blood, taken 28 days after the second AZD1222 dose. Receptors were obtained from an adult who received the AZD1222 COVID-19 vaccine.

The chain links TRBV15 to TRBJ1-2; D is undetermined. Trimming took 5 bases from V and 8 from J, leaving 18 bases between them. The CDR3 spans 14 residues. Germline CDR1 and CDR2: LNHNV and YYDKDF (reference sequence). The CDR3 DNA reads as TGTGCCACCAGCCGCAGCAGAAGTAATGGGGGCTACACCTTC. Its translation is CATSRSRSNGGYTF.

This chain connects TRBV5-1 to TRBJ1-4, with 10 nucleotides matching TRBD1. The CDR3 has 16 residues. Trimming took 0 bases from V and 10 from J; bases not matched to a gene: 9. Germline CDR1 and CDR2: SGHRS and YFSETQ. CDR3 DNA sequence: TGCGCCAGCAGCTTGGAGTCGGGACAGGGGCAGAGAAAACTGTTTTTT. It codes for CASSLESGQGQRKLFF.

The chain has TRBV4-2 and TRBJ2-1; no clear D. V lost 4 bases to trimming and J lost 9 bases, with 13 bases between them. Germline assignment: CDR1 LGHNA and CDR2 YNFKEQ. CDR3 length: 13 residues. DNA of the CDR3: TGTGCCAGCAGCCCTGTCTCCCCCGGTGAGCAGTTCTTC. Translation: CASSPVSPGEQFF.

CDR3 residues: CASSFLDRGRNEKLFF. Written as DNA, the CDR3 is TGTGCCAGCAGTTTTCTGGACAGGGGGCGCAATGAAAAACTGTTTTTT. V and J are TRBV28 and TRBJ1-4; 11 bases map to TRBD1. Germline V lookup: CDR1 MDHEN, CDR2 SYDVKM. This CDR3 is 16 amino acids long. Trimming removed 3 bases from V and 5 bases from J; junction bases left unmatched: 5.

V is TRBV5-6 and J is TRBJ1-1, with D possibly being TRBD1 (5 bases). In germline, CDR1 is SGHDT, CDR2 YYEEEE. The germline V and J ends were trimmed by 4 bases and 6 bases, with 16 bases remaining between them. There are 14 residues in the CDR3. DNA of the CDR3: TGTGCCAGCAGCACGTCTTGGGGGATCTCTGAAGCTTTCTTT. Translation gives CASSTSWGISEAFF.

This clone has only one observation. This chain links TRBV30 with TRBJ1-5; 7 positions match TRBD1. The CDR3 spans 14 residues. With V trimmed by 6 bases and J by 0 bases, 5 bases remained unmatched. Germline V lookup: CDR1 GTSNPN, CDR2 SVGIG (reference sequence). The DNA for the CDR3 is TGTGCCTGCCCCCAGGGGGTTAGCAATCAGCCCCAGCATTTT. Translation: CACPQGVSNQPQHF.

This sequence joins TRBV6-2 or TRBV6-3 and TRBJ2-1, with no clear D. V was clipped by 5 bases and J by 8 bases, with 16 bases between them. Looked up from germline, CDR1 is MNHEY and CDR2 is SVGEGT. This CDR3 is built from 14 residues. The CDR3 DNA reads TGTGCCAGCAGTCTAGACTGGATTGGGGATGAGCAGTTCTTC. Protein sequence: CASSLDWIGDEQFF.

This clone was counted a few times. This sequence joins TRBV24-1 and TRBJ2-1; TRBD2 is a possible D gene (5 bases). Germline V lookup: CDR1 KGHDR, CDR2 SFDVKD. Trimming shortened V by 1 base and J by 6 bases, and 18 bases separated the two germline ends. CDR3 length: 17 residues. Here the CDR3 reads CATSDFPNPRRSNEQFF. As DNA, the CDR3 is TGTGCCACCAGTGATTTCCCAAATCCCCGGAGGTCCAATGAGCAGTTCTTC.